This T cell receptor beta chain was sequenced during a study of OX40 agonist ivuxolimab in advanced cancers. Method: immunoSEQ multiplex PCR; TCRdb's copy keeps in-frame clones and lacks some. The sample includes roughly 2,900 clones, 92% of them seen just once. The CDR3 length is 15 residues. V dropped 2 bases and J dropped 2 bases, with 13 bases sitting between them. Germline CDR1 reads SGHKS; CDR2 reads YYEKEE (reference sequence). Systemic immunosuppression or autoimmune disease history was grounds to exclude patients. The source was CD4+ or CD8+ T cells sorted from blood, collected in a trial of the OX40 agonist ivuxolimab. This chain uses TRBV5-5 with TRBJ2-5; possibly TRBD1 or TRBD2 for D (5 bases each). The clonotype was recovered from an adult with an advanced solid tumor such as melanoma, head and neck, liver or kidney cancer. The CDR3 spells CASSFWGSGQETQYF. The DNA for the CDR3 is TGTGCCAGCAGCTTTTGGGGGTCAGGACAAGAGACCCAGTACTTC.